This T cell receptor beta chain originates from a study of blood T cells in healthy people across ages. The CDR3 is 15 residues long. Germline V CDR1 and CDR2: SQVTM, ANQGSEA. V lost 5 bases, J lost 2 bases, and 7 bases stayed unmatched. For the second PCR, which ran for roughly 7 to 11 cycles, a sample-barcoded 5' primer and a J-beta primer mix were used. MiXCR, run by TCRdb on the 5' RACE reads, gives a single entry per CDR3 protein. The sample has approximately 730,000 distinct CDR3 sequences, approximately 39% seen once. This clonotype was found once. Its antigen remains unknown. Overall study findings and caveats: Whereas aged donors had fewer naive CD4+ cells, long-lived donors had more of them and higher diversity. Older age coincided with a roughly linear decline in TCR beta diversity per million T cells.

Sequencing was carried out using blood. The chain recombines TRBV29-1 with TRBJ2-1; 9 nucleotides match TRBD1. This clonotype was obtained from an older woman in good health. CDR3 in DNA: TGCAGCGTTCCTAGGGGACAGGGAACCTACAATGAGCAGTTCTTC. Translation gives CSVPRGQGTYNEQFF.